Presented here are 27 T cell receptor beta chains from one specimen sequenced in a study of cytomegalovirus exposure and HLA in healthy donors. Some clones are missing from TCRdb's copy, which holds only in-frame ones; the method was immunoSEQ multiplex PCR. The sample lists about 300,000 clones, approximately 88% occurring once. Sequenced material: PBMCs. Receptors originate from a woman in her late teens or twenties in good health and CMV-seronegative.

V and J are TRBV27 and TRBJ2-3; D is perhaps TRBD2 (6 bases). The CDR3 runs 17 residues. Trimming stripped 5 bases from V and 4 bases from J, with 22 bases between. CDR1 MNHEY and CDR2 SMNVEV come from the germline V gene (reference sequence). CDR3 residues: CASSTSLWGRTADTQYF. CDR3 in DNA: TGTGCCAGCAGTACCTCCCTTTGGGGGAGGACGGCAGATACGCAGTATTTT.

The chain recombines TRBV6-6 with TRBJ1-5; possible D gene TRBD1, 5 bases. The CDR3 runs to 16 residues. Germline V gene lookup returns CDR1 MNHNY and CDR2 SVGAGI (reference sequence). V was cut by 2 bases and J by 3 bases, with 14 bases left in between. This CDR3 is CASSYLGREANQPQHF. CDR3 DNA: TGTGCCAGCAGTTACCTCGGCAGGGAGGCCAATCAGCCCCAGCATTTT.

This clone was found a few times. The chain couples TRBV15 to TRBJ2-3; 10 nucleotides match TRBD2. The trim removed 6 bases at V and 8 bases at J, leaving 11 bases unmatched. The CDR3 is made up of 15 amino acids. CDR1 and CDR2 from the germline V gene are LNHNV and YYDKDF (reference sequence). CDR3 region: CATRLGTSDAGTQYF. The CDR3 DNA reads TGTGCCACCAGGCTCGGGACTAGCGACGCCGGTACGCAGTATTTT.

The chain links TRBV5-5 to TRBJ2-2, with TRBD1 matching 9 bases. The V gene's germline CDR1 is SGHKS and CDR2 YYEKEE (reference sequence). The CDR3 is 18 amino acids. V dropped 4 bases and J dropped 4; count of bases not matched to a gene: 14. Here the CDR3 reads CASSARFRDRVTTGELFF. CDR3 sequence (DNA): TGTGCCAGCAGCGCCCGGTTCCGGGACAGGGTAACCACCGGGGAGCTGTTTTTT.

This clone was counted once. V usage is TRBV18 and J usage is TRBJ2-3, with 7 bases that match TRBD1. CDR3 length equals 16 residues. V was pared by 3 bases and J by 2 bases, with 8 bases of the junction left unmatched. CDR1 and CDR2 (germline): KGHSH, LQKENI. CDR3 in DNA: TGTGCCAGCTCACCGTACACAGGGGCTACCACAGATACGCAGTATTTT. This codes for CASSPYTGATTDTQYF. Full variable domain (missing parts from reference TRBV18 and TRBJ2-3): NAGVMQNPRHLVRRRGQEARLRCSPMKGHSHVYWYRQLPEEGLKFMVYLQKENIIDESGMPKERFSAEFPKEGPSILRIQQVVRGDSAAYFCASSPYTGATTDTQYFGPGTRLTVL.

The chain links TRBV29-1 to TRBJ2-7, with TRBD2 as a possible D gene (5 bases). CDR1 and CDR2 from the germline V gene are SQVTM and ANQGSEA. The length of the CDR3 is 12 residues. V lost 7 bases and J lost 3, with 13 bases in between. The CDR3 DNA sequence: TGCAGCGGCCAAGACTACGACTACGAGCAGTACTTC. It yields the protein CSGQDYDYEQYF.

The chain has TRBV7-9 and TRBJ2-6; 10 nucleotides align to TRBD1. The CDR3 contains 17 residues. Looked up from germline, CDR1 is SEHNR and CDR2 is FQNEAQ (reference sequence). The V gene end was trimmed by 6 bases and the J gene end by 8 bases; junction bases not matched to a gene: 13. For the CDR3, the DNA is TGTGCCAGCAGGAATATTAGTGGACAGGGGGTGACCAACGTCCTGACTTTC. Its translation is CASRNISGQGVTNVLTF.

This clone was observed at least ten times. The chain has TRBV6-5 and TRBJ1-2, with D tentatively TRBD1 (5 bases). In germline, CDR1 is MNHEY, CDR2 SVGAGI. The CDR3 is made up of 12 amino acids. Trimming pared 6 bases from V and 7 bases from J, leaving 12 bases between. Here the CDR3 DNA reads TGTGCCAGCAGGCTGGCAGGGCTTGGCTACACCTTC. Protein sequence: CASRLAGLGYTF.

This chain joins TRBV2 and TRBJ1-5, with TRBD1 matching over 8 bases. The CDR3 consists of 16 residues. Germline V gives CDR1 SNHLY, CDR2 FYNNEI. Losses at the gene ends were 5 bases for V and 2 bases for J; bases not matched to a gene: 8. DNA for the CDR3: TGTGCCAGCAGTCCTAGGACAGGGCGTGGCAATCAGCCCCAGCATTTT. Amino acid sequence: CASSPRTGRGNQPQHF. Full variable domain (outside the CDR3, taken from reference TRBV2 and TRBJ1-5): EPEVTQTPSHQVTQMGQEVILRCVPISNHLYFYWYRQILGQKVEFLVSFYNNEISEKSEIFDDQFSVERPDGSNFTLKIRSTKLEDSAMYFCASSPRTGRGNQPQHFGDGTRLSIL.

This clone was found once. V gene TRBV25-1 combines with J gene TRBJ2-4, with a possible D match to TRBD2 (5 bases). CDR3 length equals 16 residues. Germline CDR1 is MGHDK and CDR2 is SYGVNS. V lost 6 bases, J lost 1 base, and 16 bases lay in between. Written as DNA, the CDR3 is TGTGCCAGCAGCCCCGGGCCGCGCGGGGCCAAAAACATTCAGTACTTC. Protein: CASSPGPRGAKNIQYF.

This sequence joins TRBV9 and TRBJ2-7; TRBD1 aligns across 7 bases. V dropped 3 bases and J dropped 5; count of bases not matched to a gene: 2. The germline gives CDR1 SGDLS, CDR2 YYNGEE. The CDR3 has 12 amino acids. The CDR3 DNA reads as TGTGCCAGCAGCGGGACAGGAAACGAGCAGTACTTC. Its translation: CASSGTGNEQYF. The complete variable domain, with remaining parts taken from reference TRBV9 and TRBJ2-7, reads DSGVTQTPKHLITATGQRVTLRCSPRSGDLSVYWYQQSLDQGLQFLIQYYNGEERAKGNILERFSAQQFPDLHSELNLSSLELGDSALYFCASSGTGNEQYFGPGTRLTVT.

The rearrangement uses TRBV5-1 and TRBJ1-2, with 7 nucleotides matching TRBD1. Germline trimming cut 0 bases from V and 3 bases from J; bases unmatched to any gene: 5. This CDR3 has 15 amino acids. Per germline, CDR1 SGHRS and CDR2 YFSETQ. The CDR3 region has the DNA TGCGCCAGCAGCTTGGCCGCGGGGACAGACTATGGCTACACCTTC. Protein product: CASSLAAGTDYGYTF.

The chain carries TRBV19 and TRBJ2-3, with D possibly TRBD2 on 6 matching bases. The CDR3 covers 15 residues. Germline V CDR1 and CDR2: LNHDA, SQIVND (reference sequence). The ends were cut back, 5 bases at V and 0 bases at J, with 12 bases in the middle. The CDR3 sequence: CASSSLATSTDTQYF. DNA for the CDR3: TGTGCCAGTAGTTCCCTAGCGACTAGCACAGATACGCAGTATTTT. The full variable domain, with the rest looked up from reference TRBV19 and TRBJ2-3, is DGGITQSPKYLFRKEGQNVTLSCEQNLNHDAMYWYRQDPGQGLRLIYYSQIVNDFQKGDIAEGYSVSREKKESFPLTVTSAQKNPTAFYLCASSSLATSTDTQYFGPGTRLTVL.

The chain links TRBV5-4 to TRBJ1-5; no clear D gene. The CDR3 has 13 residues. CDR1 SGHNT and CDR2 YYREEE come from the germline V gene (reference sequence). Trimming cost V 4 bases and J 4 bases, with 9 bases left between them. The CDR3 sequence: CASSMNQNQPQHF. Here the CDR3 DNA reads TGTGCCAGCAGCATGAACCAGAATCAGCCCCAGCATTTT.

This chain connects TRBV4-3 to TRBJ2-1; D call uncertain. There are 18 residues in the CDR3. Germline CDR1 and CDR2: LGHNA and YSLEER. Trimming removed 1 base at V and 0 bases at J, with 16 bases between. In DNA, the CDR3 is TGCGCCAGCAGCCAAGGGTCTTGGCTAGTCGACTCCTACAATGAGCAGTTCTTC. Translated, it gives CASSQGSWLVDSYNEQFF.

This clone is a singleton in its sample. The rearrangement links TRBV29-1 to TRBJ2-3; D remains ambiguous. From germline, CDR1 is SQVTM and CDR2 ANQGSEA. V gave up 0 bases and J gave up 3 bases, with 16 bases separating them. CDR3 length: 16 residues. The CDR3 protein is CSVEDRYTTMTDTQYF. In DNA form, the CDR3 reads TGCAGCGTTGAAGATCGGTACACAACTATGACAGATACGCAGTATTTT.

The chain couples TRBV7-6 to TRBJ1-2, with D tentatively TRBD1 (5 bases). Trimming stripped 0 bases from V and 4 bases from J, with 12 bases between. This CDR3 has 15 residues. Germline-derived CDR1 and CDR2 are SGHVS and FNYEAQ. CDR3 region: CASSLAQGRPYGYTF. The CDR3, as DNA: TGTGCCAGCAGCTTAGCGCAGGGTAGGCCCTATGGCTACACCTTC.

This chain uses TRBV27 with TRBJ2-7, with TRBD2 identical over 8 bases. V gave up 5 bases and J gave up 2 bases; unmatched junction bases: 11. Germline V gene sequence: CDR1 MNHEY, CDR2 SMNVEV (reference sequence). This CDR3 comprises 16 residues. The CDR3 protein is CASSPRKRGPAYEQYF. The CDR3 DNA follows: TGTGCCAGCAGTCCTAGAAAGCGGGGGCCCGCCTACGAGCAGTACTTC.

This clone was observed a single time. The chain links TRBV29-1 to TRBJ1-2; possibly TRBD1 for D (5 bases). The CDR3 consists of 16 residues. V was shortened by 1 base and J by 8 bases, with 23 bases between the two germline ends. CDR1 SQVTM and CDR2 ANQGSEA come from the germline V gene. The CDR3 sequence: CSVEAAEGRVVGGYTF. The CDR3 DNA reads as TGCAGCGTTGAAGCAGCGGAGGGCAGGGTGGTGGGGGGCTACACCTTC.

This chain connects TRBV11-2 to TRBJ2-3, with 7 positions matching TRBD2. There are 16 residues in the CDR3. The trim removed 5 bases at V and 3 bases at J, leaving 11 bases unmatched. Germline CDR1 SGHAT, CDR2 FQNNGV. CDR3 bases: TGTGCCAGCAGCCCAGTACTCGGGGGGTCGACAGATACGCAGTATTTT. This sequence encodes CASSPVLGGSTDTQYF.

The chain carries TRBV14 and TRBJ2-1; TRBD1 aligns across 8 bases. J gave up 4 bases and V 5 bases, and 7 bases lay outside the gene matches. CDR3 length: 15 amino acids. The germline V gene encodes CDR1 SGHDN and CDR2 FVKESK. The CDR3 DNA is TGTGCCAGCAGCTTCACAGGGGGTTGGTACAATGAGCAGTTCTTC. Protein: CASSFTGGWYNEQFF.

The chain employs TRBV30 and TRBJ1-4, with 7 bases that match TRBD1. The CDR3 loop spans 15 amino acids. V was pared by 0 bases and J by 3 bases, with 4 bases of the junction left unmatched. Germline-derived CDR1 and CDR2 are GTSNPN and SVGIG (reference sequence). The CDR3 protein is CAWSVLGQANEKLFF. CDR3 in DNA: TGTGCCTGGAGTGTATTAGGACAGGCTAATGAAAAACTGTTTTTT.

The chain recombines TRBV5-4 with TRBJ2-5; 14 bases map to TRBD2. Per germline, CDR1 SGHNT and CDR2 YYREEE (reference sequence). This CDR3 has 19 residues. The junction had 16 bases not matched to a gene; V was cut back by 4 bases and J by 5 bases. The CDR3 spells CASSLGTSGSGGTRETQYF. The CDR3, as DNA: TGTGCCAGCAGCCTCGGGACTAGCGGGAGTGGGGGTACCAGGGAGACCCAGTACTTC.

V gene TRBV5-1 combines with J gene TRBJ2-1; 13 bases are shared with TRBD2. This CDR3 spans 16 amino acids. Trimming took 0 bases from V and 9 from J; bases not matched to a gene: 6. CDR1 is SGHRS and CDR2 is YFSETQ in the germline V gene. As DNA, the CDR3 is TGCGCCAGCAGCTTGGCCGGGACTAGCGGGGATGGTGAGCAGTTCTTC. Translating gives CASSLAGTSGDGEQFF.

In its sample, this clone was seen once. The chain uses TRBV11-2 and TRBJ2-5; perhaps TRBD2 as D (6 bases). CDR3 length equals 13 residues. The germline CDR1 and CDR2 sequences are SGHAT and FQNNGV. V lost 6 bases and J lost 8, with 16 bases in between. CDR3 amino acids: CASSPVGRETQYF. In DNA, the CDR3 is TGTGCCAGCAGTCCGGTGGGGCGGGAAACCCAGTACTTC.

CDR3 nucleotides: TGCGCCAGCAGTGAGTTTCTAGGGGCTCGGGAGACCCAGTACTTC. Translated: CASSEFLGARETQYF. This sequence joins TRBV10-2 and TRBJ2-5, with D possibly TRBD1 on 5 matching bases. V was cut by 1 base and J by 5 bases, with 14 bases left in between. Germline V gene sequence: CDR1 WSHSY, CDR2 SAAADI. The CDR3 is 15 residues long.

The CDR3 spells CASSLVAGVYTEAFF. The CDR3 nucleotides are TGTGCCAGCAGCTTGGTGGCAGGGGTTTACACTGAAGCTTTCTTT. V usage is TRBV5-4 and J usage is TRBJ1-1, with D perhaps matching TRBD1 (6 bases). The CDR3 spans 15 residues. Deletions cut 0 bases from V and 3 bases from J, with 12 bases between. Germline V gene sequence: CDR1 SGHNT, CDR2 YYREEE (reference sequence). Supplemented by reference TRBV5-4 and TRBJ1-1, the full variable domain reads ETGVTQSPTHLIKTRGQQVTLRCSSQSGHNTVSWYQQALGQGPQFIFQYYREEENGRGNFPPRFSGLQFPNYSSELNVNALELDDSALYLCASSLVAGVYTEAFFGQGTRLTVV.